A selection of T cell receptor beta chains follows, all from one sample in a study of blood T cell repertoires in COVID-19. Generated by immunoSEQ multiplex PCR, the TCRdb table keeps only in-frame clones and is missing some. This table has about 420,000 clones, about 90% appearing once. The sample consisted of peripheral blood. These receptors came from a young man with COVID-19, enrolled during active disease. Both conserved end residues are part of each CDR3. The order of the fields is clone size, J gene, V gene, D gene, CDR3 protein, CDR3 DNA. D genes are given only for firm matches. Clone size is not always given. Where it is, it says once, few, many or a class for expanded clones.

>.|TRBJ1-4|TRBV10-3|.
CAIRDTTNEKLFF
TGTGCCATCAGGGACACAACTAATGAAAAACTGTTTTTT
>.|TRBJ1-3|TRBV5-4|.
CASRPDGFSGNTIYF
TGTGCCAGCAGGCCCGACGGGTTCTCTGGAAACACCATATATTTT
>once|TRBJ2-6|TRBV7-9|TRBD1
CASSSDRANEAGANVLTF
TGTGCCAGCAGCTCGGACAGGGCGAATGAGGCTGGGGCCAACGTCCTGACTTTC
>.|TRBJ2-2|TRBV5-1|TRBD2
CASSLAGGLSTGELFF
TGCGCCAGCAGCTTAGCGGGAGGATTGAGCACCGGGGAGCTGTTTTTT
>.|TRBJ2-2|TRBV2|.
CASSEIAGELFF
TGTGCCAGCAGTGAGATAGCCGGGGAGCTGTTTTTT
>.|TRBJ2-7|TRBV3-1/TRBV3-2|TRBD2
CASSHVPSGASYEQYF
TGTGCCAGCAGCCACGTCCCTAGCGGAGCCTCCTACGAGCAGTACTTC
>.|TRBJ2-5|TRBV5-8|TRBD2
CASSRGTSGSSISETQYF
TGTGCCAGCAGCAGGGGGACTAGCGGGAGTTCCATTTCGGAGACCCAGTACTTC
>.|TRBJ2-1|TRBV19|TRBD2
CASSTPYSGGENEQFF
TGTGCCAGTAGTACCCCGTATAGCGGGGGGGAAAATGAGCAGTTCTTC
>.|TRBJ2-6|TRBV5-8|TRBD2
CASSWAGGPEGANVLTF
TGTGCCAGCAGCTGGGCGGGAGGCCCCGAGGGGGCCAACGTCCTGACTTTC
>.|TRBJ2-1|TRBV7-9|TRBD1
CASSQSGGLTYNEQFF
TGTGCCAGCAGCCAATCAGGGGGCCTTACTTACAATGAGCAGTTCTTC
>.|TRBJ2-1|TRBV29-1|.
CSVKSYNEQFF
TGCAGCGTTAAGAGTTACAATGAGCAGTTCTTC
>.|TRBJ2-7|TRBV29-1|TRBD1
CSVEDVGQGYEQYF
TGCAGCGTTGAAGATGTAGGACAGGGTTACGAGCAGTACTTC
>.|TRBJ2-2|TRBV6-5|TRBD2
CASSPSGGYTGELFF
TGTGCCAGCAGTCCAAGCGGGGGATACACCGGGGAGCTGTTTTTT
>once|TRBJ1-4|TRBV4-1|.
CASSQLPRLGTNEKLFF
TGCGCCAGCAGCCAGCTGCCAAGACTTGGAACTAATGAAAAACTGTTTTTT
>few|TRBJ2-7|TRBV19|.
CASSSDSSSYEQYF
TGTGCCAGTAGTTCGGACAGCTCTTCCTACGAGCAGTACTTC
>.|TRBJ1-1|TRBV6-6|.
CASSWGVGTEAFF
TGTGCCAGCAGTTGGGGCGTGGGGACTGAAGCTTTCTTT
>.|TRBJ2-3|TRBV2|TRBD2
CASRDHLAGGRDTQYF
TGTGCCAGCAGAGACCATCTAGCGGGGGGGCGAGATACGCAGTATTTT
>.|TRBJ2-3|TRBV27|TRBD2
CASSLRGLAGGGTTDTQYF
TGTGCCAGCAGTTTACGGGGACTAGCGGGGGGCGGTACCACAGATACGCAGTATTTT
>once|TRBJ2-5|TRBV5-1|.
CASSLGLGRQETQYF
TGCGCCAGCAGCTTGGGACTAGGTCGGCAAGAGACCCAGTACTTC
>.|TRBJ2-6|TRBV4-2|.
CASSQDLGRNVLTF
TGTGCCAGCAGCCAAGATCTTGGCCGAAACGTCCTGACTTTC
>once|TRBJ2-1|TRBV19|TRBD2
CASSLAGGSGEQFF
TGTGCCAGTAGTCTAGCGGGAGGTTCAGGTGAGCAGTTCTTC
>.|TRBJ1-2|TRBV9|TRBD1
CASSVRIQGNDGYTF
TGTGCCAGCAGCGTGAGGATACAGGGGAATGATGGCTACACCTTC